The TCR beta chain described here comes from a study of cytomegalovirus exposure and HLA in healthy donors. This clone was seen once. CDR3 length equals 17 residues. The PCR made use of 60 Vbeta and 13 Jbeta primers. Data came from immunoSEQ multiplex PCR; TCRdb stores just in-frame clones and leaves some out. This table holds roughly 180,000 clones, approximately 80% found once. Sequenced material: PBMCs. The genes are TRBV21-1 and TRBJ1-5; TRBD1 is taken as the D call from the table, unchecked against the DNA. TRBV21-1 is flagged as a pseudogene. This sequence originates from a boy between 2 and 10 years old in good health and CMV-seronegative. Here the CDR3 DNA reads TGTGCCAGCAGCACTTGGACAGGGGGCACGAGCAATCAGCCCCAGCATTTT. Protein: CASSTWTGGTSNQPQHF.